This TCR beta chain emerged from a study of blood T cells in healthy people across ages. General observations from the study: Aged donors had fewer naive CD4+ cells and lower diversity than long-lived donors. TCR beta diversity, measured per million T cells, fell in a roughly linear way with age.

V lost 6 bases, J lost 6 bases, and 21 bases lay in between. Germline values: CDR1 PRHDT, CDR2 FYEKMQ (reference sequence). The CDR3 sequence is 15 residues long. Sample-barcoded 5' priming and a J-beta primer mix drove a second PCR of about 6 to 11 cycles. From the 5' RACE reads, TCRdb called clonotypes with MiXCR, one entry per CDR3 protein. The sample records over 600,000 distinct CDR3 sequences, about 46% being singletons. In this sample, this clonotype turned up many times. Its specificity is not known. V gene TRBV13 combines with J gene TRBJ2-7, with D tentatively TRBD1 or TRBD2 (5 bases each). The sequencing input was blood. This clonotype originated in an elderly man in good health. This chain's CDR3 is CASSQGSGITGEQYF. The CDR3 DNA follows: TGTGCCAGCAGTCAGGGTTCGGGGATCACCGGCGAGCAGTACTTC.